The clone carrying this T cell receptor (beta chain) was recorded once. Its antigen is unidentified. V lost 3 bases to trimming and J lost 7 bases; unmatched junction nucleotides: 3. The CDR3 is 15 amino acids. Germline V lookup: CDR1 MRHNA, CDR2 SNTAGT. The sample belongs to a study of Ad26.COV2.S vaccination and SARS-CoV-2 variants. Background on the study: Ad26.COV2.S shots went into the muscle once or twice, 56 days apart. Study outcomes and limitations: Non-spike TCR breadth was similar in vaccine and placebo recipients.

Treatment indicated: some 20 received Ad26.COV2.S at low or high dose, single or two shots; about 5 received placebo; per-sample allocation not given. Material that was analyzed had been drawn on day 63 after the first vaccine or placebo injection. Profiling relied on immunoSEQ multiplex PCR, and the TCRdb table lists in-frame clones only, not all of them. The sample yields about 400,000 clones, approximately 88% seen once. The V call is TRBV6-4, the J call TRBJ1-6; 10 bases match TRBD1. This sequence originates from a person between 18 and 60 years old who received the Ad26.COV2.S COVID-19 vaccine or a placebo. Sequencing used peripheral blood, obtained in a trial of Ad26.COV2.S vaccine versus placebo. CDR3 loop: CASSEGQGENSPLHF. CDR3 DNA: TGTGCCAGCAGTGAAGGACAGGGGGAAAATTCACCCCTCCACTTT.